This T cell receptor beta chain was obtained from a study of T-cell memory formation after mild COVID-19. In the study overall: Largely donor-specific TCR clusters were found. Study observations and caveats: Pre-infection memory already had some responding clones, implying cross-reactive memory joined. Among contracting clones, CD4+ were mainly CM/EM and CD8+ enriched in EMRA. The SARS-CoV-2 specificity of second-wave clones reaching peak at day 37 remained unverified.

The ends lost 4 bases at V and 4 bases at J; junction bases unmatched: 5. Germline V gives CDR1 SGHTA, CDR2 FQGNSA. This CDR3 contains 15 residues. TCRdb analysed the 5' RACE reads with MiXCR anew, one entry per CDR3 protein. This table has 390,000 or so distinct CDR3 sequences, 16% appearing once. Comments on this clonotype: Antigen: not known.

Sequencing was done on a sample of PBMCs or a T cell subset sorted from them (not recorded which). This receptor was obtained from a man between 18 and 29 years old who had mild COVID-19 (a few samples of this study predate the infection). Cell type and time point are not known. V is TRBV7-2 and J is TRBJ2-5; TRBD2 agrees at 11 bases. CDR3 DNA sequence: TGTGCCAGCAGCTCCGCTAGCGGGGGGCTAGAGACCCAGTACTTC. Protein product: CASSSASGGLETQYF.